This T cell receptor beta chain derives from a study of PD-L1 blockade in urothelial cancer. Study in general: Bladder-origin urothelial cancer in males described about 90% of the 29 patients. In terms of prior chemotherapy, patients had received 0 to 3 regimens.

The table came from immunoSEQ multiplex PCR; TCRdb's copy has only in-frame clones and leaves some out. This repertoire shows under 90,000 clones, 85% to 95% found once; its top ten account for approximately 9%. J gave up 5 bases and V 2 bases, and 2 bases lay outside the gene matches. CDR3 length: 13 residues. Germline loops: CDR1 SGHAT, CDR2 FQNNGV. The sequence came from a man aged 55 to 69 with urothelial cancer. Sequencing used PBMCs, obtained around atezolizumab (anti-PD-L1) treatment. The rearrangement links TRBV11-2 to TRBJ2-5; 7 nucleotides line up with TRBD2. CDR3: CASSLWGGETQYF. The CDR3 region has the DNA TGTGCCAGCAGCTTATGGGGGGGGGAGACCCAGTACTTC.